The sequence of this TCR beta chain was determined in a study of T cell repertoires in cytomegalovirus infection. This CDR3 is built from 18 residues. The ends were cut back, 7 bases at V and 1 base at J, with 23 bases in the middle. Germline values: CDR1 MDHEN, CDR2 SYDVKM. This clonotype was seen more than once but under ten times. The antigen is not known. TCRdb itself ran the reads through MiXCR, one entry per CDR3 protein. The sample includes about 570,000 distinct CDR3 sequences, just under 40% of them seen just once. This rearrangement joins TRBV28 to TRBJ1-5, with D unresolved. The sequence was collected from a human donor in good health (CMV status not recorded). Some clones in this sample may be carry-over from other donors' samples. This specimen consisted of cultured PBMCs, obtained from culture after CMV antigen stimulation. As DNA, the CDR3 is TGTGCCAGCACCCCAGCTCGTATCGGCAGCCCCAGCAATCAGCCCCAGCATTTT. It codes for CASTPARIGSPSNQPQHF.